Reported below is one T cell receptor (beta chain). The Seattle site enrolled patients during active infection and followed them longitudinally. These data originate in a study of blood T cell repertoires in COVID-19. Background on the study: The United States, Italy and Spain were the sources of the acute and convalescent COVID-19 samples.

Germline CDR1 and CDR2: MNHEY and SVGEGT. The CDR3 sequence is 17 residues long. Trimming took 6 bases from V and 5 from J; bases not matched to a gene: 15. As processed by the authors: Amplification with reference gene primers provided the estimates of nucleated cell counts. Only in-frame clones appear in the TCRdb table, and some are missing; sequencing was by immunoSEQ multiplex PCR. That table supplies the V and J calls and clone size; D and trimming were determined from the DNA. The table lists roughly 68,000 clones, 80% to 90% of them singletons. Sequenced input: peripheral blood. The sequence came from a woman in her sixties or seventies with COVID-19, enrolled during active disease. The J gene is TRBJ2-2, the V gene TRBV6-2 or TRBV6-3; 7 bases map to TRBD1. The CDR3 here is CASSHGIGGVNTGELFF. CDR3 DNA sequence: TGTGCCAGCAGCCACGGTATAGGGGGCGTTAATACCGGGGAGCTGTTTTTT.